These 32 T cell receptor beta chains were all obtained from the same sample, sequenced in a study of blood T cell repertoires in COVID-19. Produced via immunoSEQ multiplex PCR; TCRdb's table is partial and in-frame only. The table includes about 240,000 clones, about nine tenths detected once. The source material was peripheral blood. These receptors originate from a man aged 60 to 75 who had recovered from COVID-19.

The gene calls are TRBV3-1 (or the pseudogene TRBV3-2) and TRBJ2-2; a weak D match, TRBD2 (6 bases). CDR3 length equals 15 residues. Germline V gives CDR1 LGHDT, CDR2 YNNKEL (reference sequence). Trimming stripped 6 bases from V and 0 bases from J, with 11 bases between. This CDR3 reads CASSPRLANTGELFF. CDR3 sequence (DNA): TGTGCCAGCAGTCCGCGACTAGCGAACACCGGGGAGCTGTTTTTT.

The chain employs TRBV7-6 and TRBJ1-1; maybe TRBD1 (6 bases). CDR1 SGHVS and CDR2 FNYEAQ come from the germline V gene. The CDR3 consists of 19 residues. Trimming took off 5 bases at V and 4 bases at J, with 29 bases between the two ends. Here the CDR3 reads CASSPGLLWGRRESTEAFF. In DNA, the CDR3 is TGTGCCAGCAGCCCCGGGTTATTGTGGGGGCGCAGGGAGAGCACTGAAGCTTTCTTT.

The chain joins TRBV7-2 to TRBJ2-1; possibly TRBD2 for D (6 bases). The CDR3 consists of 15 residues. Germline-derived CDR1 and CDR2 are SGHTA and FQGNSA. V gave up 3 bases and J gave up 6 bases, with 15 bases separating them. The CDR3 spells CASSFSSMGGNEQFF. The CDR3 coding sequence is TGTGCCAGCAGCTTTTCTTCTATGGGGGGCAATGAGCAGTTCTTC.

This clone was found once. The chain uses TRBV30 and TRBJ2-7; tentatively, D is TRBD2 (6 bases). Germline V gives CDR1 GTSNPN, CDR2 SVGIG (reference sequence). Trimming took 1 base from V and 0 from J, leaving 7 bases between them. This CDR3 is 13 amino acids long. CDR3 nucleotides: TGTGCCTGGAGTGGGACTACCTCCTACGAGCAGTACTTC. It is translated as CAWSGTTSYEQYF.

The genes are TRBV18 and TRBJ2-1; 7 bases map to TRBD1. This CDR3 contains 18 residues. Per the germline V gene, CDR1 is KGHSH and CDR2 is LQKENI. V gave up 4 bases and J gave up 1 base; unmatched junction bases: 13. In DNA, the CDR3 is TGTGCCAGCTCACTTTCGAGGTCCGGGACAGCTTCCTACAATGAGCAGTTCTTC. As protein: CASSLSRSGTASYNEQFF.

The rearrangement uses TRBV6-6 and TRBJ2-7, with 8 bases aligning to TRBD1. CDR1 is MNHNY and CDR2 is SVGAGI in the germline V gene (reference sequence). Unmatched junction bases numbered 15, after V lost 7 bases and J lost 4 bases. The CDR3 is 16 residues long. As DNA, the CDR3 is TGTGCCAGCACCCCTCTGGACAGGGCCTCACCGTACGAGCAGTACTTC. Amino acid sequence: CASTPLDRASPYEQYF.

The J gene is TRBJ1-3, the V gene TRBV29-1; 10 bases agree with TRBD1. J gave up 0 bases and V 7 bases, and 6 bases lay outside the gene matches. CDR3 size: 15 residues. From germline, CDR1 is SQVTM and CDR2 ANQGSEA. The CDR3 loop is CSARTGGNSGNTIYF. DNA of the CDR3: TGCAGCGCTAGGACAGGGGGGAACTCTGGAAACACCATATATTTT.

This rearrangement joins TRBV2 to TRBJ2-1; 7 bases agree with TRBD2. V was pared by 7 bases and J by 6 bases, with 9 bases of the junction left unmatched. The CDR3 is made up of 14 amino acids. Germline values: CDR1 SNHLY, CDR2 FYNNEI. The CDR3, as DNA: TGTGCCAGCAAGGTCTGGGCTAGCGGCAATGAGCAGTTCTTC. It codes for CASKVWASGNEQFF.

V and J are TRBV5-8 and TRBJ2-1, with 11 bases that match TRBD2. The germline gives CDR1 SGHTS, CDR2 YDEGEE. The V gene end was trimmed by 4 bases and the J gene end by 3 bases; junction bases not matched to a gene: 6. The CDR3 contains 16 residues. In DNA, the CDR3 is TGTGCCAGCAGCCCACCGACTAGCGGGGTCTACAATGAGCAGTTCTTC. As protein: CASSPPTSGVYNEQFF.

This chain joins TRBV2 and TRBJ2-1, with 9 bases aligning to TRBD2. The CDR3 is made up of 19 amino acids. V lost 9 bases to trimming and J lost 0 bases; unmatched junction nucleotides: 18. Germline V gene data show CDR1 as SNHLY and CDR2 as FYNNEI. The CDR3 DNA follows: TGTGCCAGTGTGGGGAGACTAGCGGACCCCGCGGTCTCCTACAATGAGCAGTTCTTC. As protein: CASVGRLADPAVSYNEQFF.

The V and J genes are TRBV6-5 and TRBJ2-7; no firm D call. Germline CDR1 and CDR2: MNHEY and SVGAGI. The CDR3 has 16 amino acids. The V gene lost 2 bases and the J gene lost 0 bases, with 14 bases spanning the gap. CDR3 nucleotide sequence: TGTGCCAGCAGTTACCCGACAAGGTTGAGCTCCTACGAGCAGTACGTC. Translating it yields CASSYPTRLSSYEQYV.

This chain uses TRBV5-6 with TRBJ1-4; 8 nucleotides align to TRBD1. The V gene end was trimmed by 3 bases and the J gene end by 5 bases; junction bases not matched to a gene: 6. The CDR3 extends over 15 amino acids. Germline CDR1 SGHDT, CDR2 YYEEEE. CDR3 nucleotides: TGTGCCAGCAGCTCCAGGGGGCAGATCAATGAAAAACTGTTTTTT. Its protein is CASSSRGQINEKLFF.

In this sample, this clone turned up once. The V call is TRBV6-5, the J call TRBJ2-1, with TRBD2 matching over 8 bases. The CDR3 extends over 13 amino acids. V dropped 5 bases and J dropped 4; count of bases not matched to a gene: 1. Germline CDR1 MNHEY, CDR2 SVGAGI. CDR3 protein: CASSIAGYNEQFF. CDR3 in DNA: TGTGCCAGCAGTATAGCGGGGTACAATGAGCAGTTCTTC.

The rearrangement uses TRBV7-9 and TRBJ1-1; perhaps TRBD1 as D (6 bases). Germline V lookup: CDR1 SEHNR, CDR2 FQNEAQ (reference sequence). The V and J ends lost 4 bases and 3 bases respectively, with 12 bases between them. The length of the CDR3 is 14 residues. This CDR3 reads CASSSDRLDTEAFF. CDR3 DNA sequence: TGTGCCAGCAGCTCGGACAGACTGGACACTGAAGCTTTCTTT. Combining the CDR3 with reference TRBV7-9 and TRBJ1-1 gives the whole variable domain DTGVSQNPRHKITKRGQNVTFRCDPISEHNRLYWYRQTLGQGPEFLTYFQNEAQLEKSRLLSDRFSAERPKGSFSTLEIQRTEQGDSAMYLCASSSDRLDTEAFFGQGTRLTVV.

V usage is TRBV28 and J usage is TRBJ1-2; 7 bases align to TRBD1. The CDR3 contains 13 residues. The germline gives CDR1 MDHEN, CDR2 SYDVKM. V gave up 7 bases and J gave up 7 bases; unmatched junction bases: 9. CDR3 region: CASTDRDVVGYTF. The CDR3 DNA sequence: TGTGCCAGCACAGACAGGGATGTGGTTGGCTACACCTTC.

The rearrangement uses TRBV28 and TRBJ2-7; TRBD2 is a possible D gene (5 bases). The germline CDR1 and CDR2 sequences are MDHEN and SYDVKM. V lost 0 bases and J lost 2, with 8 bases in between. This CDR3 is built from 14 residues. The CDR3 DNA reads as TGTGCCAGCAGTTTATGGGGAGAGACCTACGAGCAGTACTTC. It yields the protein CASSLWGETYEQYF.

The J gene is TRBJ2-2, the V gene TRBV11-2, with 9 bases aligning to TRBD2. With 4 bases clipped from V and 3 bases from J, the junction kept 6 bases outside the gene matches. The CDR3 has 16 amino acids. The V gene's germline CDR1 is SGHAT and CDR2 FQNNGV. The CDR3 is CASSYSGGTDTGELFF. CDR3 in DNA: TGTGCCAGCAGCTATAGCGGGGGAACCGACACCGGGGAGCTGTTTTTT. Using reference TRBV11-2 and TRBJ2-2 for the parts outside the CDR3, the full variable domain is EAGVAQSPRYKIIEKRQSVAFWCNPISGHATLYWYQQILGQGPKLLIQFQNNGVVDDSQLPKDRFSAERLKGVDSTLKIQPAKLEDSAVYLCASSYSGGTDTGELFFGEGSRLTVL.

Only a few counts were recorded for this clone. V is TRBV11-2 and J is TRBJ1-1; 8 nucleotides line up with TRBD1. The germline V gene encodes CDR1 SGHAT and CDR2 FQNNGV. This CDR3 is built from 16 residues. With V trimmed by 5 bases and J by 1 base, 9 bases remained unmatched. CDR3 sequence reads: CASSPQSGTGNTEAFF. CDR3 bases: TGTGCCAGCAGCCCCCAATCCGGGACAGGGAACACTGAAGCTTTCTTT.

The rearrangement links TRBV18 to TRBJ1-1, with unresolved D. The germline V gene encodes CDR1 KGHSH and CDR2 LQKENI. The CDR3 extends over 15 amino acids. The germline V and J ends were trimmed by 5 bases and 0 bases, with 13 bases remaining between them. CDR3 amino acids: CASSFSARLNTEAFF. The CDR3 DNA is TGTGCCAGCTCATTCTCAGCGAGGCTGAACACTGAAGCTTTCTTT.

This chain connects TRBV5-4 to TRBJ2-5, with D perhaps TRBD2 (5 bases). V lost 0 bases and J 6 bases, leaving 9 bases between the germline ends. CDR3 length: 13 amino acids. Germline CDR1 is SGHNT and CDR2 is YYREEE (reference sequence). CDR3 nucleotide sequence: TGTGCCAGCAGCTTGGAACTAGGGAAGACCCAGTACTTC. It yields the protein CASSLELGKTQYF.

The chain uses TRBV9 and TRBJ1-5; D perhaps matches TRBD1 (5 bases). This CDR3 spans 13 amino acids. V shed 4 bases and J shed 6 bases, with 11 bases lying between them. Germline V lookup: CDR1 SGDLS, CDR2 YYNGEE. The CDR3 sequence is CASSPDGGQPQHF. In DNA form, the CDR3 reads TGTGCCAGCAGCCCCGACGGGGGTCAGCCCCAGCATTTT.

The chain joins TRBV12-3 or TRBV12-4 to TRBJ1-5; D gene ambiguous. This CDR3 is built from 12 residues. V was pared by 3 bases and J by 11 bases, with 11 bases between. This CDR3 is CASSLTRASQHF. As DNA, the CDR3 is TGTGCCAGCAGTTTGACGCGGGCTTCCCAGCATTTT.

This chain connects TRBV6-4 to TRBJ2-3; 13 bases map to TRBD2. Germline V lookup: CDR1 MRHNA, CDR2 SNTAGT. CDR3 length: 15 residues. With V trimmed by 4 bases and J by 4 bases, 2 bases remained unmatched. CDR3 in DNA: TGTGCCAGCAGTGGGACTAGCGGGGGCCCAGATACGCAGTATTTT. Protein sequence: CASSGTSGGPDTQYF.

CDR3 in DNA: TGTGCCAGCAGGTCAGGGGGAGGCCAGCCCCAGCATTTT. This translates into CASRSGGGQPQHF. J is TRBJ1-5 and V is TRBV2, with 7 bases identical to TRBD1. V shed 6 bases and J 7 bases; nucleotides not matched to a gene: 6. The CDR3 extends over 13 amino acids. CDR1 and CDR2 (germline): SNHLY, FYNNEI.

The J gene is TRBJ1-2, the V gene TRBV19, with D perhaps matching TRBD1 (5 bases). The CDR3 is 14 residues long. V gave up 10 bases and J gave up 8 bases, with 23 bases separating them. From germline, CDR1 is LNHDA and CDR2 SQIVND (reference sequence). The CDR3 reads CATLGIQSRTGYTF. Here the CDR3 DNA reads TGTGCCACCTTAGGGATCCAGTCTAGGACAGGCTACACCTTC.

The chain carries TRBV18 and TRBJ2-7, with TRBD2 matching over 9 bases. Trimming cost V 4 bases and J 3 bases; bases outside gene matches: 1. From germline, CDR1 is KGHSH and CDR2 LQKENI. CDR3 size: 13 residues. The CDR3 here is CASSLAGDYEQYV. For the CDR3, the DNA is TGTGCCAGCTCACTAGCGGGAGACTACGAGCAGTACGTC.

The chain joins TRBV6-5 to TRBJ1-2; TRBD1 aligns across 7 bases. The CDR3 loop spans 15 amino acids. The ends lost 7 bases at V and 4 bases at J; junction bases unmatched: 12. Germline loops: CDR1 MNHEY, CDR2 SVGAGI. The CDR3 sequence: CASTGQVSISYGYTF. CDR3 DNA: TGTGCCAGCACTGGACAGGTATCCATCTCCTATGGCTACACCTTC.

The chain joins TRBV11-1 to TRBJ1-6; 11 nucleotides match TRBD1. V shed 5 bases and J 7 bases; nucleotides not matched to a gene: 7. The CDR3 runs to 16 residues. Germline CDR1 reads SGHAT; CDR2 reads FQDESV (reference sequence). The DNA for the CDR3 is TGTGCCAGCAGCCCGCTCCGGGACAGGGGGAATTCACCCCTCCACTTT. This sequence encodes CASSPLRDRGNSPLHF.

The rearrangement joins TRBV5-1 to TRBJ1-5; D is uncertain. The germline V gene encodes CDR1 SGHRS and CDR2 YFSETQ. The V end lost 3 bases, the J end lost 0 bases, and 10 bases lay between the germline ends. The CDR3 consists of 15 residues. The CDR3 is CASSWTGDSNQPQHF. CDR3 DNA sequence: TGCGCCAGCAGCTGGACTGGGGATAGCAATCAGCCCCAGCATTTT.

The J gene is TRBJ2-2, the V gene TRBV6-5; no clear D gene. CDR1 MNHEY and CDR2 SVGAGI come from the germline V gene. The CDR3 has 14 residues. Trimming stripped 7 bases from V and 5 bases from J, with 14 bases between. CDR3 in amino acids: CASTPIRSTGELFF. The CDR3 nucleotides are TGTGCCAGCACCCCAATCAGGTCAACCGGGGAGCTGTTTTTT.

This sequence joins TRBV14 and TRBJ2-7, with D tentatively TRBD2 (5 bases). V was cut by 4 bases and J by 1 base, with 11 bases left in between. CDR3 length equals 14 residues. Per the germline V gene, CDR1 is SGHDN and CDR2 is FVKESK. The CDR3 region is CASSRYRGSYEQYF. The DNA for the CDR3 is TGTGCCAGCAGCCGATACCGGGGATCCTACGAGCAGTACTTC.

J is TRBJ1-1 and V is TRBV18, with 10 positions matching TRBD1. J gave up 6 bases and V 3 bases, and 13 bases lay outside the gene matches. The CDR3 sequence is 17 residues long. CDR1 and CDR2 (germline): KGHSH, LQKENI. The CDR3 nucleotides read TGTGCCAGCTCACCGCTCATAAGACAGGGGGCTATCGCTGAAGCTTTCTTT. Protein product: CASSPLIRQGAIAEAFF.